This T cell receptor (beta chain) came from a study of T cell responses to AZD1222 COVID-19 vaccine. Using immunoSEQ multiplex PCR, the repertoire was profiled, and TCRdb retains in-frame clones only, with some absent. Among 160,000 or so clones, 90% to 95% were seen once, and the ten largest hold approximately 1.4%. Second-dose timings of about 4 or about 12 weeks were pooled. In regard to this clone: Its cognate antigen is unknown.

Trimming left V 3 bases short and J 2 bases short, with 7 bases between. This CDR3 has 13 residues. Germline V gene data show CDR1 as LNHDA and CDR2 as SQIVND (reference sequence). Whole-study results and caveats: The number of AZD1222 recipients seropositive at baseline was only six. Females made up more of the donors, who were largely white British, and clonal diversity may have come out too low. Once two AZD1222 doses were given, Spike-specific TCR breadth and depth went up.

This receptor was obtained from an adult who received the AZD1222 COVID-19 vaccine. This chain connects TRBV19 to TRBJ1-2; D remains unclear. The sequenced sample was peripheral blood, obtained 28 days after the second AZD1222 dose. The CDR3: CASSMTENYGYTF. The CDR3 DNA is TGTGCCAGTAGTATGACGGAGAACTATGGCTACACCTTC.